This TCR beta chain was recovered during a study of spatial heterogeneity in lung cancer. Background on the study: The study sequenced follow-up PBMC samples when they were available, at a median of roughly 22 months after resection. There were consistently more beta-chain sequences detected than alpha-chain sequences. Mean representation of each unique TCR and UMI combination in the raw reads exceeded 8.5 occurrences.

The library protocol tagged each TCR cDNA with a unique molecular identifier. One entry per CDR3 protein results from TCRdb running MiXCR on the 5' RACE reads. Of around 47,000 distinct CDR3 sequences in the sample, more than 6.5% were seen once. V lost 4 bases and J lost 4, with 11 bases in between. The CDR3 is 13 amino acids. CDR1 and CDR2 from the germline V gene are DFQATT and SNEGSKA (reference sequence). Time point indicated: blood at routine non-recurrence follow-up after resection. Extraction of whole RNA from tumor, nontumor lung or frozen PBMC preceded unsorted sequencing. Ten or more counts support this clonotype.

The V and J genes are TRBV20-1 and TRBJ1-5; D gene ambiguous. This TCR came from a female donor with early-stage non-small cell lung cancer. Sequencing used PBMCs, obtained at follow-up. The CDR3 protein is CSAMEDGNQPQHF. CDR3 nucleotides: TGCAGTGCTATGGAAGACGGGAATCAGCCCCAGCATTTT.